Detailed here is one T cell receptor (beta chain). Assay used: immunoSEQ multiplex PCR; TCRdb lists only in-frame clones, some missing. The data show more than 45,000 clones, approximately 75% seen once. This CDR3 region has 13 residues. Per germline, CDR1 MNHEY and CDR2 SVGAGI. This sample was included in a study of T cells in localized non-small cell lung cancer. The gene calls are TRBV6-5 and TRBJ2-5; D is undetermined. The J call could be wrong; TRBJ2-7 is a better fit for the DNA end. The TCR comes from a man between 40 and 75 years old with stage I squamous cell lung carcinoma. Sequences were derived from peripheral blood, sampled before any cancer treatment. For the CDR3, the DNA is TGTGCCAGCGCTTGGGGTGCCACCTACGAGCAGTACTTC. Translated, it gives CASAWGATYEQYF.